A selection of T cell receptor beta chains follows, all from one sample in a study of shared clonotypes between healthy human individuals. The table came from immunoSEQ multiplex PCR; TCRdb's copy has only in-frame clones and leaves some out. This table has roughly 500,000 clones, around 80% appearing once. The sample comprised PBMCs. Source of these receptors: a woman in her thirties or forties in good health. Some clones in this sample may be carry-over from other donors' samples. Both conserved end residues are part of each CDR3. The D gene is left open where the match is weak. Only some rows state a clone size, as once, few, many or a class for expanded clones.

V	D	size	J	DNA	CDR3
TRBV27	TRBD2	once	TRBJ2-1	TGTGCCAGCAGTTTATGGGCTAGCGGAGACGTATACAATGAGCAGTTCTTC	CASSLWASGDVYNEQFF
TRBV30	TRBD2	once	TRBJ2-1	TGTGCCTGGAGTGTATTTGTGACTAGCGTGTTCTTC	CAWSVFVTSVFF
TRBV28	TRBD2	.	TRBJ2-3	TGTGCCAGCAGTTTAATGGTCGGGAGGGCAGATACGCAGTATTTT	CASSLMVGRADTQYF
TRBV19	.	.	TRBJ1-5	TGTGCCAGTAGTATCCGCAGGGATCAGCCCCAGCATTTT	CASSIRRDQPQHF
TRBV10-3	TRBD1	.	TRBJ2-7	TGTGCCATCAGGAACGAACAGGGGGGCGAGCAGTACTTC	CAIRNEQGGEQYF
TRBV7-9	TRBD1	.	TRBJ1-2	TGTGCCAGCAGCTCGGGACAGGCAAACTATGGCTACACCTTC	CASSSGQANYGYTF
TRBV19	TRBD1	.	TRBJ1-5	TGTGCCAGTAGCCCGACAGGGGGAAGGATGCAGCCCCAGCATTTT	CASSPTGGRMQPQHF
TRBV5-6	TRBD2	.	TRBJ2-1	TGTGCCAGCAGCTGGTACAGGGGACTAGCGGGGTACAATGAGCAGTTCTTC	CASSWYRGLAGYNEQFF
TRBV7-9	.	.	TRBJ2-3	TGTGCCAGCAGCTTAGTTATGGGAGCGGTCACAGATACGCAGTATTTT	CASSLVMGAVTDTQYF
TRBV18	TRBD1	.	TRBJ2-1	TGTGCCAGCTCTTCCGGGACAGGGGCTAACAATGAGCAGTTCTTC	CASSSGTGANNEQFF
TRBV5-1	.	.	TRBJ2-2	TGCGCCAGCAGCTCACAGGACCCAACCACCGGGGAGCTGTTTTTT	CASSSQDPTTGELFF
TRBV4-3	.	.	TRBJ2-6	TGCGCCAGCAGCCAAGTTACGGCATCCTGGGCCAACGTCCTGACTTTC	CASSQVTASWANVLTF
TRBV10-2	TRBD2	.	TRBJ2-1	TGCGCCAGCAGCGCTAGCGGGAGGGCCCTCAATGAGCAGTTCTTC	CASSASGRALNEQFF
TRBV7-8	TRBD1	once	TRBJ1-1	TGTGCCAGCAGCCCCCAGGGGGGGACTGAAGCTTTCTTT	CASSPQGGTEAFF
TRBV10-3	TRBD2	.	TRBJ2-7	TGTGCCATCAGTGAGTCAGGTGCGGGAGTCTTTGAGCAGTACTTC	CAISESGAGVFEQYF
TRBV5-1	.	.	TRBJ1-4	TGCGCCAGCAGCTTGGGTCAGGTGGGGGAAAAACTGTTTTTT	CASSLGQVGEKLFF
TRBV5-1	.	.	TRBJ2-7	TGCGCCAGCAGCTTGGCGGCTAGTAGCTACGAGCAGTACTTC	CASSLAASSYEQYF
TRBV15	.	few	TRBJ1-4	TGTGCCACCAGCAGAGATAGCAGACGAAATGAAAAACTGTTTTTT	CATSRDSRRNEKLFF
TRBV19	TRBD1	once	TRBJ1-4	TGTGCCAGTAGTGGGACAGGGAGTGAAAAACTGTTTTTT	CASSGTGSEKLFF
TRBV18	.	.	TRBJ2-7	TGTGCCAGCTCACCTTCCTCAGGGGCCTACGAGCAGTACTTC	CASSPSSGAYEQYF
TRBV18	TRBD1	.	TRBJ2-3	TGTGCCAGCTCAAGAAACCGGGACAGTACAGATACGCAGTATTTT	CASSRNRDSTDTQYF
TRBV9	.	.	TRBJ2-7	TGTGCCAGCAGCGTAGGAACGGGATCGGGCTACGAGCAGTACTTC	CASSVGTGSGYEQYF
TRBV10-3	TRBD2	.	TRBJ2-1	TGTGCCATCAGGGGGACTAGCGGGAGGGAAGAGCAGTTCTTC	CAIRGTSGREEQFF
TRBV2	TRBD1	.	TRBJ1-2	TGTGCCAGCAGTGAATACAGGGGTTATGGCTACACCTTC	CASSEYRGYGYTF
TRBV10-3	TRBD2	.	TRBJ2-7	TGTGCCATCAGTGTGGCGGGAGGCACCTACGAGCAGTACTTC	CAISVAGGTYEQYF
TRBV18	TRBD2	.	TRBJ2-1	TGTGCCAGCTCAGGTCAGCTAGCGGGAGTTGACAATGAGCAGTTCTTC	CASSGQLAGVDNEQFF
TRBV27	.	.	TRBJ2-7	TGTGCCAGCAGTATCCGGGGCGCGGAGCAGTACTTC	CASSIRGAEQYF
TRBV11-2	TRBD2	.	TRBJ2-2	TGTGCCAGCAGCACCCGACGGACTAGCGGGAGGGCCTCTGGGGAGCTGTTTTTT	CASSTRRTSGRASGELFF
TRBV13	.	.	TRBJ1-2	TGTGCCAGCAGCTTAGGCCTTGGGGGGCTCTATGGCTACACCTTC	CASSLGLGGLYGYTF
TRBV5-1	.	.	TRBJ2-5	TGCGCCAGCAGCTTGCGAGGGGGGGAGACCCAGTACTTC	CASSLRGGETQYF
TRBV16	TRBD1	.	TRBJ2-3	TGTGCCAGCAGCCAATCGTACAGGGGACGCACAGATACGCAGTATTTT	CASSQSYRGRTDTQYF
TRBV5-1	.	once	TRBJ1-5	TGCGCCAGCAGGGGAGAGGGGAATCAGCCCCAGCATTTT	CASRGEGNQPQHF